These 32 T cell receptor beta chains were all obtained from the same sample, sequenced in a study of shared clonotypes between healthy human individuals. The data were produced by immunoSEQ multiplex PCR, yet TCRdb's version contains in-frame clones alone and is incomplete. Of hundreds of thousands of clones detected, 90% to 95% appear once; the ten largest clones hold around 0.12%. CD45RO-negative, CCR7-selected cells formed the naive CD8 fraction, which excluded terminally differentiated effector memory CD45RA+ cells. Material for sequencing was naive CD8+ T cells sorted from blood. The receptors shown here come from a young woman in good health.

The V call is TRBV9, the J call TRBJ2-6; a weak D match, TRBD1 (6 bases). V lost 6 bases to trimming and J lost 2 bases, with 6 bases between them. Looked up from germline, CDR1 is SGDLS and CDR2 is YYNGEE. The CDR3 consists of 13 residues. Written as DNA, the CDR3 is TGTGCCAGCAAGGGGGCTGGGGCCAACGTCCTGACTTTC. Translating gives CASKGAGANVLTF. Full variable domain (missing parts from reference TRBV9 and TRBJ2-6): DSGVTQTPKHLITATGQRVTLRCSPRSGDLSVYWYQQSLDQGLQFLIQYYNGEERAKGNILERFSAQQFPDLHSELNLSSLELGDSALYFCASKGAGANVLTFGAGSRLTVL.

The rearrangement joins TRBV7-2 to TRBJ2-5, with D unclear. Near its end, the DNA agrees better with TRBJ2-7, so the J call may be wrong. The CDR3 consists of 13 residues. CDR1 is SGHTA and CDR2 is FQGNSA in the germline V gene. DNA of the CDR3: TGTGCCAGCAGCTTAGGGAGCAACTACGAGCAGTACTTC. Amino acids: CASSLGSNYEQYF.

This chain links TRBV27 with TRBJ1-5; no clear D gene. The V gene lost 5 bases and the J gene lost 4 bases, with 9 bases spanning the gap. Germline V gene data show CDR1 as MNHEY and CDR2 as SMNVEV (reference sequence). The CDR3 loop spans 13 amino acids. CDR3 coding DNA: TGTGCCAGCAGTAGGTCCGGTAATCAGCCCCAGCATTTT. Translating it yields CASSRSGNQPQHF.

The chain employs TRBV30 and TRBJ1-1, with D hard to call. The CDR3 contains 13 residues. The V gene's germline CDR1 is GTSNPN and CDR2 SVGIG (reference sequence). V was trimmed by 7 bases and J by 1 base, leaving 13 bases between them. The CDR3 sequence: CASKPQENTEAFF. CDR3 coding DNA: TGTGCCTCAAAACCTCAGGAGAACACTGAAGCTTTCTTT. Filled out from reference TRBV30 and TRBJ1-1, the complete variable domain reads SQTIHQWPATLVQPVGSPLSLECTVEGTSNPNLYWYRQAAGRGLQLLFYSVGIGQISSEVPQNLSASRPQDRQFILSSKKLLLSDSGFYLCASKPQENTEAFFGQGTRLTVV.

This clone was recorded once. The rearrangement links TRBV28 to TRBJ1-5; D may be TRBD1 (6 bases). Germline loops: CDR1 MDHEN, CDR2 SYDVKM. V was shortened by 5 bases and J by 4 bases, with 12 bases between the two germline ends. This CDR3 contains 14 residues. The CDR3 sequence: CASSPSQGNQPQHF. The CDR3 region has the DNA TGTGCCAGCAGTCCGTCGCAGGGGAATCAGCCCCAGCATTTT. Drawing the rest from reference TRBV28 and TRBJ1-5, the complete variable domain is DVKVTQSSRYLVKRTGEKVFLECVQDMDHENMFWYRQDPGLGLRLIYFSYDVKMKEKGDIPEGYSVSREKKERFSLILESASTNQTSMYLCASSPSQGNQPQHFGDGTRLSIL.

This chain connects TRBV27 to TRBJ1-1; tentatively, D is TRBD1 (5 bases). Trimming stripped 6 bases from V and 2 bases from J, with 10 bases between. The CDR3 runs to 13 residues. In germline, CDR1 is MNHEY, CDR2 SMNVEV (reference sequence). CDR3 nucleotide sequence: TGTGCCAGCAGCTGGGGCAGTAACACTGAAGCTTTCTTT. Translating gives CASSWGSNTEAFF.

J is TRBJ1-4 and V is TRBV4-1, with 9 bases identical to TRBD1. The germline V gene encodes CDR1 MGHRA and CDR2 YSYEKL. V was clipped by 6 bases and J by 1 base; unmatched bases: 3. The CDR3 is 15 residues long. In DNA form, the CDR3 reads TGCGCCAGCAGTCAGGGACAGGGAACTAATGAAAAACTGTTTTTT. As protein: CASSQGQGTNEKLFF.

This clone came up once. The rearrangement uses TRBV5-6 and TRBJ2-6, with D perhaps given as TRBD1 or TRBD2 (5 bases each). Germline V gene lookup returns CDR1 SGHDT and CDR2 YYEEEE. The V and J ends lost 4 bases and 0 bases respectively, with 17 bases between them. The CDR3 extends over 18 amino acids. The CDR3: CASSQRDRLSSGANVLTF. CDR3 in DNA: TGTGCCAGCAGCCAACGGGACCGATTATCCTCTGGGGCCAACGTCCTGACTTTC.

The chain carries TRBV4-1 and TRBJ1-1, with 8 bases fitting TRBD1. V was pared by 5 bases and J by 1 base, with 3 bases of the junction left unmatched. The germline CDR1 and CDR2 sequences are MGHRA and YSYEKL. This CDR3 has 14 residues. The CDR3 protein is CASSTQGENTEAFF. The CDR3 nucleotides are TGCGCCAGCAGCACACAGGGGGAGAACACTGAAGCTTTCTTT.

The V gene is TRBV28, the J gene TRBJ2-6; the D gene is possibly TRBD2 (5 bases). Per germline, CDR1 MDHEN and CDR2 SYDVKM. Trimming stripped 6 bases from V and 1 base from J, with 13 bases between. The CDR3 contains 16 residues. CDR3 residues: CASSPDGRSGANVLTF. CDR3 sequence (DNA): TGTGCCAGCAGCCCCGATGGGAGATCTGGGGCCAACGTCCTGACTTTC.

This sequence joins TRBV19 and TRBJ1-5, with 8 bases that match TRBD1. J was trimmed by 7 bases and V by 1 base; bases with no gene match: 6. Per the germline V gene, CDR1 is LNHDA and CDR2 is SQIVND (reference sequence). This CDR3 region has 15 residues. The CDR3 loop is CASSIGQGIYQPQHF. The CDR3 DNA follows: TGTGCCAGTAGTATAGGACAGGGGATTTACCAGCCCCAGCATTTT.

V is TRBV4-1 and J is TRBJ2-7, with TRBD2 identical over 7 bases. V lost 0 bases and J lost 4; bases outside the gene matches: 9. This CDR3 spans 16 amino acids. Germline loops: CDR1 MGHRA, CDR2 YSYEKL. In nucleotides, the CDR3 is TGCGCCAGCAGCCAAGATTTAACGGGAGGATGGTACGAGCAGTACTTC. Translating gives CASSQDLTGGWYEQYF.

This clone was seen once. The chain couples TRBV29-1 to TRBJ2-5, with a weak D call TRBD1 (6 bases). The CDR3 extends over 14 amino acids. V was cut by 4 bases and J by 0 bases, with 12 bases left in between. CDR1 SQVTM and CDR2 ANQGSEA come from the germline V gene. CDR3 residues: CSVGQDVYQETQYF. For the CDR3, the DNA is TGCAGCGTTGGACAGGATGTCTACCAAGAGACCCAGTACTTC.

This clone has only one observation. The gene calls are TRBV19 and TRBJ2-2, with D tentatively TRBD1 or TRBD2 (6 bases each). Trimming shortened V by 7 bases and J by 9 bases, and 21 bases separated the two germline ends. Germline lookup yields CDR1 LNHDA and CDR2 SQIVND (reference sequence). This CDR3 is built from 15 residues. CDR3 protein: CASTIPEGDTRELFF. Written as DNA, the CDR3 is TGTGCCAGTACCATCCCGGAGGGGGATACGAGGGAGCTGTTTTTT.

Worth noting for this clone: One junction end does not reproduce the germline sequence, and a read error may be involved. The chain recombines TRBV5-4 with TRBJ2-7; the D call may be TRBD1 or TRBD2 (5 bases each). This CDR3 comprises 16 residues. Germline V gene data show CDR1 as SGHNT and CDR2 as YYREEE (reference sequence). In DNA, the CDR3 is TGCGCCAGCAGCCAAGCGGTGGGGGAGTTGGGCTACGAGCAGTACTTC. Translation gives CASSQAVGELGYEQYF.

This chain uses TRBV2 with TRBJ1-1, with no clear D. Trimming shortened V by 9 bases and J by 0 bases, and 20 bases separated the two germline ends. CDR1 SNHLY and CDR2 FYNNEI come from the germline V gene. The CDR3 totals 16 residues. Here the CDR3 reads CASGEGLLEMNTEAFF. For the CDR3, the DNA is TGTGCCAGTGGGGAGGGCCTTCTGGAAATGAACACTGAAGCTTTCTTT.

The chain joins TRBV5-4 to TRBJ2-7; D might be TRBD1 or TRBD2, each matching 5 bases. The CDR3 has 15 residues. V lost 1 base and J lost 1, with 12 bases in between. CDR1 is SGHNT, CDR2 YYREEE, per germline (reference sequence). The CDR3 nucleotides are TGTGCCAGCAGCTTGACAGGTCGGGGTTCCTACGAGCAGTACTTC. Protein: CASSLTGRGSYEQYF.

This chain connects TRBV7-8 to TRBJ2-1, with D perhaps matching TRBD1 or TRBD2 (6 bases each). CDR1 and CDR2 from the germline V gene are SGHVS and FQNEAQ. The CDR3 has 16 residues. Trimming stripped 6 bases from V and 0 bases from J, with 15 bases between. The CDR3 region is CASRPSSGASYNEQFF. The CDR3 nucleotides are TGTGCCAGCAGACCCTCATCGGGGGCCTCCTACAATGAGCAGTTCTTC.

The chain recombines TRBV27 with TRBJ1-1; tentative D call: TRBD1 (6 bases). This CDR3 region has 14 residues. V was clipped by 3 bases and J by 4 bases, with 12 bases between them. Germline V gene sequence: CDR1 MNHEY, CDR2 SMNVEV (reference sequence). The CDR3 is CASSFAGASTEAFF. CDR3 nucleotides: TGTGCCAGCAGTTTTGCAGGGGCCAGCACTGAAGCTTTCTTT.

The chain joins TRBV27 to TRBJ1-5; TRBD1 is a possible D gene (5 bases). Germline values: CDR1 MNHEY, CDR2 SMNVEV (reference sequence). CDR3 size: 17 residues. V lost 2 bases and J 6 bases, leaving 20 bases between the germline ends. The CDR3 sequence is CASSLLGEGLFSQPQHF. Written as DNA, the CDR3 is TGTGCCAGCAGTTTACTGGGGGAAGGGCTTTTTAGTCAGCCCCAGCATTTT.

This chain uses TRBV27 with TRBJ2-1; 14 bases match TRBD2. Germline CDR1 reads MNHEY; CDR2 reads SMNVEV (reference sequence). The V segment lost 5 bases and the J segment 2 bases; nucleotides outside the gene matches: 5. This CDR3 is 17 amino acids long. CDR3 in DNA: TGTGCCAGCAGTCCCGGACTAGCGGGAGGAACCTACAATGAGCAGTTCTTC. Protein: CASSPGLAGGTYNEQFF.

The J gene is TRBJ2-3, the V gene TRBV11-2, with TRBD1 matching 7 bases. Germline lookup yields CDR1 SGHAT and CDR2 FQNNGV. The CDR3 spans 17 residues. V lost 3 bases and J lost 3; bases outside the gene matches: 12. CDR3 region: CASSLTSDRVGTDTQYF. The CDR3 DNA reads as TGTGCCAGCAGCTTGACCTCCGACAGGGTTGGAACAGATACGCAGTATTTT.

The rearrangement joins TRBV7-3 to TRBJ2-1, with TRBD2 matching 10 bases. The CDR3 extends over 15 amino acids. Germline V CDR1 and CDR2: SGHTA, FQGTGA. V shed 5 bases, J shed 7 bases, and the junction held 8 bases outside the gene matches. CDR3 in amino acids: CASSRASGSWNEQFF. Here the CDR3 DNA reads TGTGCCAGCAGCAGGGCTAGCGGGAGTTGGAATGAGCAGTTCTTC. Full variable domain (outside the CDR3, taken from reference TRBV7-3 and TRBJ2-1): GAGVSQTPSNKVTEKGKYVELRCDPISGHTALYWYRQSLGQGPEFLIYFQGTGAADDSGLPNDRFFAVRPEGSVSTLKIQRTERGDSAVYLCASSRASGSWNEQFFGPGTRLTVL.

V and J are TRBV5-4 and TRBJ2-1, with 9 bases fitting TRBD2. The CDR3 has 15 amino acids. The trim removed 4 bases at V and 5 bases at J, leaving 7 bases unmatched. The germline V gene has CDR1 SGHNT and CDR2 YYREEE (reference sequence). In DNA, the CDR3 is TGTGCCAGCAGCATGGCTAGCGGGACTCACAATGAGCAGTTCTTC. Encoded protein: CASSMASGTHNEQFF.

The J gene is TRBJ2-6, the V gene TRBV19; no clear D. With 1 base removed from V and 4 bases from J, the gap between germline ends came to 8 bases. Germline loops: CDR1 LNHDA, CDR2 SQIVND (reference sequence). The CDR3 runs to 15 residues. Here the CDR3 reads CASSIATLGANVLTF. The DNA for the CDR3 is TGTGCCAGTAGTATAGCGACGCTCGGGGCCAACGTCCTGACTTTC.

The chain has TRBV27 and TRBJ1-5; D unresolved. The CDR3 spans 10 residues. The germline gives CDR1 MNHEY, CDR2 SMNVEV (reference sequence). V was pared by 10 bases and J by 6 bases, with 7 bases between. The CDR3 coding sequence is TGTGCCACCAGCGGTCAGCCCCAGCATTTT. This codes for CATSGQPQHF.

This chain links TRBV5-1 with TRBJ2-7; D is possibly TRBD1 (7 bases). V gave up 6 bases and J gave up 2 bases, with 12 bases separating them. This CDR3 is built from 13 residues. Germline CDR1 reads SGHRS; CDR2 reads YFSETQ. CDR3 in amino acids: CASKAGGTYEQYF. DNA of the CDR3: TGCGCCAGCAAGGCAGGGGGGACCTACGAGCAGTACTTC.

The V gene is TRBV28, the J gene TRBJ2-2; no reliable D call. Germline CDR1 is MDHEN and CDR2 is SYDVKM. This CDR3 contains 14 residues. Trimming cost V 4 bases and J 5 bases, with 11 bases left between them. The DNA for the CDR3 is TGTGCCAGCAGTTATGGCGGCCGGACCGGGGAGCTGTTTTTT. Residues: CASSYGGRTGELFF.

The rearrangement links TRBV9 to TRBJ1-2; 8 nucleotides line up with TRBD1. Germline lookup yields CDR1 SGDLS and CDR2 YYNGEE. Trimming cost V 2 bases and J 11 bases; bases outside gene matches: 5. This CDR3 is 12 amino acids long. The CDR3 nucleotides read TGTGCCAGCAGCGTCCCCAGGGGGCTATACACCTTC. Protein product: CASSVPRGLYTF.

The V call is TRBV30, the J call TRBJ2-2; 9 nucleotides align to TRBD2. Germline CDR1 reads GTSNPN; CDR2 reads SVGIG (reference sequence). V lost 3 bases and J lost 7; bases outside the gene matches: 18. The CDR3 contains 18 residues. CDR3 residues: CAWSLKGFAGGPFGELFF. CDR3 nucleotide sequence: TGTGCCTGGAGCCTAAAGGGGTTTGCGGGAGGGCCTTTCGGGGAGCTGTTTTTT.

CDR3 coding DNA: TGTGCCAGCAGTGTCGGGGATTCCTACAATGAGCAGTTCTTC. This translates into CASSVGDSYNEQFF. The V gene is TRBV27, the J gene TRBJ2-1, with TRBD2 as a possible D gene (5 bases). This CDR3 has 14 residues. Trimming removed 5 bases at V and 1 base at J, with 9 bases between. In germline, CDR1 is MNHEY, CDR2 SMNVEV (reference sequence).

The chain employs TRBV19 and TRBJ2-2; 8 bases are a match to TRBD1. The CDR3 loop spans 12 amino acids. V gave up 10 bases and J gave up 8 bases; unmatched junction bases: 6. CDR1 is LNHDA and CDR2 is SQIVND in the germline V gene (reference sequence). The DNA for the CDR3 is TGTGCCACAGGGACAGGCTTGGGGGAGCTGTTTTTT. This codes for CATGTGLGELFF.